This TCR beta chain was captured in a study of technical replicates of blood from a few donors. Method: immunoSEQ multiplex PCR; TCRdb's copy keeps in-frame clones and lacks some. The sample lists 85,000 to 100,000 clones; approximately 94% were seen once. CDR3 length equals 15 residues. With 2 bases removed from V and 0 bases from J, the gap between germline ends came to 10 bases. The V gene's germline CDR1 is KGHSH and CDR2 LQKENI. This rearrangement joins TRBV18 to TRBJ1-2; D unresolved. The sequenced sample consisted of T cells isolated from PBMCs. The sequence was collected from a human donor in good health. This chain's CDR3 is CASSPTAEANYGYTF. Here the CDR3 DNA reads TGTGCCAGCTCACCAACAGCCGAAGCTAACTATGGCTACACCTTC.